This TCR beta chain was identified during a study of radiotherapy plus CTLA-4 blockade in lung cancer. Generated by immunoSEQ multiplex PCR, the TCRdb table keeps only in-frame clones and is missing some. The top ten hold approximately 2% of the sample, which has tens of thousands of clones, 70% to 90% seen once. Trimming took 0 bases from V and 3 from J, leaving 13 bases between them. Per germline, CDR1 LGHNA and CDR2 YNFKEQ. This CDR3 region has 16 residues. The chain has TRBV4-2 and TRBJ2-3; possible D gene TRBD2, 5 bases. The clonotype originates from a human donor with non-small cell lung cancer who had a partial response to radiotherapy plus ipilimumab. The sequencing used peripheral blood, collected from a patient treated with radiotherapy plus ipilimumab. CDR3 in DNA: TGTGCCAGCAGCCAAGATTGGCTAGCAGATACAGATACGCAGTATTTT. Translated: CASSQDWLADTDTQYF.